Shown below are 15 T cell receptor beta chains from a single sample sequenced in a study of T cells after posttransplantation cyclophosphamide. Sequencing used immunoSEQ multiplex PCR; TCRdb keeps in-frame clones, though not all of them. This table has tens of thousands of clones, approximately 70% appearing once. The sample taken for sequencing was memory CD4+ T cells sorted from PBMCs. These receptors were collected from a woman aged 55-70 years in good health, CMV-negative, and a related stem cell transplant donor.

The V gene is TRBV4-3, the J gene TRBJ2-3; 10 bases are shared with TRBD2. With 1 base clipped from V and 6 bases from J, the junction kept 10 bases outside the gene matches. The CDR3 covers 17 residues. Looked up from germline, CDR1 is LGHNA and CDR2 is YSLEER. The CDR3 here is CASSQVPAGGPRDTQYF. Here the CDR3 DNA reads TGCGCCAGCAGCCAAGTCCCAGCGGGGGGGCCGAGGGATACGCAGTATTTT.

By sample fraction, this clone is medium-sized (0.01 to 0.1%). The CDR3 nucleotides are TGTGCCAGCAACCCAACTAGCGGTTCCTACGAGCAGTACTTC. This codes for CASNPTSGSYEQYF. V gene TRBV2 combines with J gene TRBJ2-7, with 8 bases aligning to TRBD2. CDR3 length: 14 amino acids. V gave up 7 bases and J gave up 1 base; unmatched junction bases: 6. In germline, CDR1 is SNHLY, CDR2 FYNNEI.

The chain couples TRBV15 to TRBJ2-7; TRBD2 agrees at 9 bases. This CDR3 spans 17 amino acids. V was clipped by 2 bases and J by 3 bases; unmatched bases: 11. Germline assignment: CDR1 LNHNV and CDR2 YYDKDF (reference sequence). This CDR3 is CATSRPWVGGGDYEQYF. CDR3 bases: TGTGCCACCAGCAGACCGTGGGTTGGCGGGGGGGACTACGAGCAGTACTTC. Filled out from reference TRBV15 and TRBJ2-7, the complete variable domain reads DAMVIQNPRYQVTQFGKPVTLSCSQTLNHNVMYWYQQKSSQAPKLLFHYYDKDFNNEADTPDNFQSRRPNTSFCFLDIRSPGLGDTAMYLCATSRPWVGGGDYEQYFGPGTRLTVT.

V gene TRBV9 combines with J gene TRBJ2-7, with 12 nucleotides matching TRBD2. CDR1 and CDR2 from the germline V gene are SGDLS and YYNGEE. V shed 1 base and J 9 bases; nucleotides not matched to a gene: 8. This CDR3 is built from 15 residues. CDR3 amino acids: CASSVTSSGRAMQYF. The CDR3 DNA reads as TGTGCCAGCAGCGTAACGTCTAGCGGGAGGGCCATGCAGTACTTC.

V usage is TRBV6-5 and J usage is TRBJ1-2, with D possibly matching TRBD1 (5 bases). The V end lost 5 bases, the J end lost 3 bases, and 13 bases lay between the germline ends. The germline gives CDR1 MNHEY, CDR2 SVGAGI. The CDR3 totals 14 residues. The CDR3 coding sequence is TGTGCCAGCAGTAATGGGGGGTCGCACTATGGCTACACCTTC. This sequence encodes CASSNGGSHYGYTF.

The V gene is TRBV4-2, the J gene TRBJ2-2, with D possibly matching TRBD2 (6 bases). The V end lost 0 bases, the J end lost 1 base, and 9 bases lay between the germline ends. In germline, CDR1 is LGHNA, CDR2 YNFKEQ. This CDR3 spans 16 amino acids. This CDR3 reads CASSQDGGRNTGELFF. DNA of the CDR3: TGTGCCAGCAGCCAAGACGGGGGAAGGAACACCGGGGAGCTGTTTTTT.

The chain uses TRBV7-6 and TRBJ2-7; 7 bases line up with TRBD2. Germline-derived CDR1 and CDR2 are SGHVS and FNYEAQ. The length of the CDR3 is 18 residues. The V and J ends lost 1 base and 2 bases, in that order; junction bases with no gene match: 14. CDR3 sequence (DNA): TGTGCCAGCAGCTTAGACCCCACCGGGGGGACCCAAACCTACGAGCAGTACTTC. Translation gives CASSLDPTGGTQTYEQYF. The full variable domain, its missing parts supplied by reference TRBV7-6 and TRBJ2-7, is GAGVSQSPRYKVTKRGQDVALRCDPISGHVSLYWYRQALGQGPEFLTYFNYEAQQDKSGLPNDRFSAERPEGSISTLTIQRTEQRDSAMYRCASSLDPTGGTQTYEQYFGPGTRLTVT.

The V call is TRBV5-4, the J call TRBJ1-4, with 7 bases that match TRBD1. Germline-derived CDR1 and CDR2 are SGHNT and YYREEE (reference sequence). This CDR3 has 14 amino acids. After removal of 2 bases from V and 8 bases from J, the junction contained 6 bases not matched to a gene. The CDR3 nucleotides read TGTGCCAGCAGCTTCGCACAGGGGAGAGAAAAACTGTTTTTT. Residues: CASSFAQGREKLFF.

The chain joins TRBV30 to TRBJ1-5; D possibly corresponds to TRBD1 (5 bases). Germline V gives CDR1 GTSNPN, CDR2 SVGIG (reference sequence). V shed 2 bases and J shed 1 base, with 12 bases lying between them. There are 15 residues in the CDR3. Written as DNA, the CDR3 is TGTGCCTGGAGTCCTGGCAGGGCCAGCAATCAGCCCCAGCATTTT. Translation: CAWSPGRASNQPQHF.

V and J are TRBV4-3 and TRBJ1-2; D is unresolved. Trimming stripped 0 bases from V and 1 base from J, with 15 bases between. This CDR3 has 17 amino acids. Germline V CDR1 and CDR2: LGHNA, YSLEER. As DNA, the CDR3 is TGCGCCAGCAGCCAAGATGTGCGGGGTTTCATTAACTATGGCTACACCTTC. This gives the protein CASSQDVRGFINYGYTF.

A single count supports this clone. This chain's CDR3 is CASSLSGDREIHEQYF. CDR3 DNA sequence: TGTGCCAGCAGCTTAAGCGGAGACAGGGAAATTCACGAGCAGTACTTC. V is TRBV7-3 and J is TRBJ2-7; 7 bases agree with TRBD1. J was trimmed by 5 bases and V by 1 base; bases with no gene match: 11. This CDR3 has 16 residues. Germline V gives CDR1 SGHTA, CDR2 FQGTGA.

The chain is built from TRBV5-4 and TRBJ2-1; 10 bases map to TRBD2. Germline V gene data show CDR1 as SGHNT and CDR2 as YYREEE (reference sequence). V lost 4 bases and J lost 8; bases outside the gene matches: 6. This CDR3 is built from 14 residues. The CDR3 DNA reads TGTGCCAGCAGCGTTAGCGGGGGGCGGGATGAGCAGTTCTTC. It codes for CASSVSGGRDEQFF.

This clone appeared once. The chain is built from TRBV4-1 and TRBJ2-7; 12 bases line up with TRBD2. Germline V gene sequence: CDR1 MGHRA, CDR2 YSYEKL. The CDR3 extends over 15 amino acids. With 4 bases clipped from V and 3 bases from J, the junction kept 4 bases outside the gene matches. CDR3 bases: TGCGCCAGCAGCCGGGAACTAGCGGGAGGCTACGAGCAGTACTTC. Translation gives CASSRELAGGYEQYF.

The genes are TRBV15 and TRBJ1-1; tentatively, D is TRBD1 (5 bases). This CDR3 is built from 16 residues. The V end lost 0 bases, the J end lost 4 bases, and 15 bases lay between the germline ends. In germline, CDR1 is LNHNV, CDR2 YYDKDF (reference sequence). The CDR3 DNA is TGTGCCACCAGCAGAGATGGGATCAGGGTTGGCACTGAAGCTTTCTTT. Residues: CATSRDGIRVGTEAFF. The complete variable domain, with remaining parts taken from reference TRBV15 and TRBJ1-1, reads DAMVIQNPRYQVTQFGKPVTLSCSQTLNHNVMYWYQQKSSQAPKLLFHYYDKDFNNEADTPDNFQSRRPNTSFCFLDIRSPGLGDTAMYLCATSRDGIRVGTEAFFGQGTRLTVV.

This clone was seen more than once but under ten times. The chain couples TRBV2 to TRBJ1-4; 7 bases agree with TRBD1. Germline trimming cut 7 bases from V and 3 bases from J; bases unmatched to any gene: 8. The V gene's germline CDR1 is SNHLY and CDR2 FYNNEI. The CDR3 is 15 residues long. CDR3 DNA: TGTGCCAGCAATGCAGGGGGGATGGCTAATGAAAAACTGTTTTTT. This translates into CASNAGGMANEKLFF. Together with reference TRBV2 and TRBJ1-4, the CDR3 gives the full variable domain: EPEVTQTPSHQVTQMGQEVILRCVPISNHLYFYWYRQILGQKVEFLVSFYNNEISEKSEIFDDQFSVERPDGSNFTLKIRSTKLEDSAMYFCASNAGGMANEKLFFGSGTQLSVL.